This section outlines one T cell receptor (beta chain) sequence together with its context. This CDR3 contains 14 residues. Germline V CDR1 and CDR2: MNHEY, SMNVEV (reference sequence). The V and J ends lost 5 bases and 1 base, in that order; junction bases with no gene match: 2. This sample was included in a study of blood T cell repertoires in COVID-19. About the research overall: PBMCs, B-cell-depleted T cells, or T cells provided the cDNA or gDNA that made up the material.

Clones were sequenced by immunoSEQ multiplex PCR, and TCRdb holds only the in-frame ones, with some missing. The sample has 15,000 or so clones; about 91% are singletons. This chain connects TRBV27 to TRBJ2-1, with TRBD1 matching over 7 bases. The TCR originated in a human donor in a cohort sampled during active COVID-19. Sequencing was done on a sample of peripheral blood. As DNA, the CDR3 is TGTGCCAGCAGTCCACAGGGGTCCTACAATGAGCAGTTCTTC. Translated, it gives CASSPQGSYNEQFF.